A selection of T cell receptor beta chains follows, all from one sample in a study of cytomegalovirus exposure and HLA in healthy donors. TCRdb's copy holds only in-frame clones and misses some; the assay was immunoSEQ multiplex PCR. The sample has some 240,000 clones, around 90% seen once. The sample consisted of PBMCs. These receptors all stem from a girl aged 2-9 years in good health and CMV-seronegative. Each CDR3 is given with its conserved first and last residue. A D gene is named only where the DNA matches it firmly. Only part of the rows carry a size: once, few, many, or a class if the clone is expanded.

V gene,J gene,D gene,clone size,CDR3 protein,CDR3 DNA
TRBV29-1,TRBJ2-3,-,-,CSVGADTQYF,TGCAGCGTTGGAGCAGATACGCAGTATTTT
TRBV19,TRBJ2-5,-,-,CASSIDSNSQQETQYF,TGTGCCAGTAGTATAGATTCTAACAGCCAGCAAGAGACCCAGTACTTC
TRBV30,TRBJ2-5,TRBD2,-,CAWSVRSGSGETQYF,TGTGCCTGGAGTGTACGAAGCGGGAGTGGAGAGACCCAGTACTTC
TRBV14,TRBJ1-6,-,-,CASSPRGINSPLHF,TGTGCCAGCAGCCCCCGGGGGATTAATTCACCCCTCCACTTT
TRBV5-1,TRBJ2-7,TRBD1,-,CASSPGTDTYEQYF,TGCGCCAGCAGCCCGGGGACAGACACCTACGAGCAGTACTTC
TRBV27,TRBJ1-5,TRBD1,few,CASSKKRQGSNQPQHF,TGTGCCAGCAGTAAAAAGAGACAGGGTAGCAATCAGCCCCAGCATTTT
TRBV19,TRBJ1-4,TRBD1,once,CASGGILLNEKLFF,TGTGCATCAGGGGGCATCCTCCTTAATGAAAAACTGTTTTTT
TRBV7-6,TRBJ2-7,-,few,CASSGGLETGNLEQYF,TGTGCCAGCAGCGGGGGGCTTGAGACAGGGAATCTCGAGCAGTACTTC
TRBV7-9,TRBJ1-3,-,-,CASSPPGVNGNTIYF,TGTGCCAGCAGCCCCCCCGGAGTTAATGGAAACACCATATATTTT
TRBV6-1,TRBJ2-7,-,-,CASSRGRGAYEQYF,TGTGCCAGCAGTAGGGGGCGGGGGGCCTACGAGCAGTACTTC